These 22 T cell receptor beta chains came from one sample sequenced in a study of PD-L1 blockade in urothelial cancer. Time point given: peripheral blood 6 weeks after treatment start. Only in-frame clones appear in the TCRdb table, and some are missing; sequencing was by immunoSEQ multiplex PCR. The table includes some 120,000 clones, about 82% detected once. The specimen comprised PBMCs, sampled around atezolizumab (anti-PD-L1) treatment. The receptors were gathered from a man aged 50 to 60 with urothelial cancer.

The chain couples TRBV18 to TRBJ1-1; possibly TRBD1 for D (5 bases). The germline V and J ends were trimmed by 1 base and 4 bases, with 13 bases remaining between them. The germline V gene encodes CDR1 KGHSH and CDR2 LQKENI. The CDR3 is made up of 15 amino acids. The CDR3, as DNA: TGTGCCAGCTCACCACGGGGCAGGGTGATCACTGAAGCTTTCTTT. Amino acid sequence: CASSPRGRVITEAFF.

The chain joins TRBV5-1 to TRBJ1-2; D gene uncertain. The CDR3 totals 14 residues. Trimming shortened V by 1 base and J by 3 bases, and 10 bases separated the two germline ends. CDR1 SGHRS and CDR2 YFSETQ come from the germline V gene. The CDR3 loop is CASSLLTPDYGYTF. The CDR3 nucleotides read TGCGCCAGCAGCTTGCTCACACCTGACTATGGCTACACCTTC.

J is TRBJ2-7 and V is TRBV7-9; D is possibly TRBD2 (6 bases). Looked up from germline, CDR1 is SEHNR and CDR2 is FQNEAQ (reference sequence). V lost 5 bases and J 6 bases, leaving 14 bases between the germline ends. This CDR3 contains 13 residues. CDR3 residues: CASSLRAGSEQYF. For the CDR3, the DNA is TGTGCCAGCAGCCTTAGAGCCGGGAGCGAGCAGTACTTC.

Concerning this clone itself: One end of the junction is discordant with germline, which a read error may explain. The genes are TRBV18 and TRBJ1-2, with TRBD1 matching over 8 bases. There are 15 residues in the CDR3. In germline, CDR1 is KGHSH, CDR2 LQKENI. DNA for the CDR3: TGTGCCAGCTCACCGGGGACAGGTCGGAACTCTGGCTACACCTTC. Its translation is CASSPGTGRNSGYTF. Full variable domain (outside the CDR3, taken from reference TRBV18 and TRBJ1-2): NAGVMQNPRHLVRRRGQEARLRCSPMKGHSHVYWYRQLPEEGLKFMVYLQKENIIDESGMPKERFSAEFPKEGPSILRIQQVVRGDSAAYFCASSPGTGRNSGYTFGSGTRLTVV.

V is TRBV28 and J is TRBJ2-5, with TRBD1 matching over 9 bases. V was pared by 5 bases and J by 2 bases, with 9 bases of the junction left unmatched. This CDR3 has 16 residues. Germline V CDR1 and CDR2: MDHEN, SYDVKM. The CDR3 here is CASSKTPGTGQETQYF. The CDR3 nucleotides are TGTGCCAGCAGTAAAACCCCCGGGACAGGGCAAGAGACCCAGTACTTC.

This clone was recorded once. The chain combines TRBV28 with TRBJ1-2; tentatively, D is TRBD1 (6 bases). This CDR3 contains 14 residues. Germline CDR1 is MDHEN and CDR2 is SYDVKM. V was trimmed by 6 bases and J by 0 bases, leaving 11 bases between them. The CDR3 DNA reads TGTGCCAGCAGCGGGGGGCCTTCTAACTATGGCTACACCTTC. Residues: CASSGGPSNYGYTF.

The gene calls are TRBV5-1 and TRBJ2-2; no clear D gene. The CDR3 totals 14 residues. Trimming left V 2 bases short and J 1 base short, with 6 bases between. Germline values: CDR1 SGHRS, CDR2 YFSETQ. The CDR3 DNA follows: TGCGCCAGCAGCTTACCGGGGAACACCGGGGAGCTGTTTTTT. As protein: CASSLPGNTGELFF. The full variable domain, rest sourced from reference TRBV5-1 and TRBJ2-2, is KAGVTQTPRYLIKTRGQQVTLSCSPISGHRSVSWYQQTPGQGLQFLFEYFSETQRNKGNFPGRFSGRQFSNSRSEMNVSTLELGDSALYLCASSLPGNTGELFFGEGSRLTVL.

The chain is built from TRBV14 and TRBJ1-1; 7 bases map to TRBD1. J lost 8 bases, V lost 4 bases, and 4 bases had no gene match. CDR1 and CDR2 (germline): SGHDN, FVKESK. The CDR3 spans 12 residues. CDR3 bases: TGTGCCAGCAGCCCAGCAGGGGGGGAAGCTTTCTTT. Translating it yields CASSPAGGEAFF.

This clone was seen more than once but under ten times. This chain links TRBV5-6 with TRBJ1-1, with unresolved D. Trimming left V 1 base short and J 4 bases short, with 8 bases between. Germline lookup yields CDR1 SGHDT and CDR2 YYEEEE. The CDR3 has 13 amino acids. CDR3 residues: CASSLYSSTEAFF. CDR3 nucleotide sequence: TGTGCCAGCAGCTTGTACAGTAGCACTGAAGCTTTCTTT. The full variable domain, its missing parts supplied by reference TRBV5-6 and TRBJ1-1, is DAGVTQSPTHLIKTRGQQVTLRCSPKSGHDTVSWYQQALGQGPQFIFQYYEEEERQRGNFPDRFSGHQFPNYSSELNVNALLLGDSALYLCASSLYSSTEAFFGQGTRLTVV.

The gene calls are TRBV6-1 and TRBJ2-6; D gene unclear. CDR3 size: 15 residues. V gave up 7 bases and J gave up 0 bases, with 10 bases separating them. Germline CDR1 MNHNS, CDR2 SASEGT. CDR3 bases: TGTGCCAGCACGGCGGTGGACTCTGGGGCCAACGTCCTGACTTTC. It yields the protein CASTAVDSGANVLTF.

The chain joins TRBV25-1 to TRBJ2-7, with 7 bases fitting TRBD2. The CDR3 runs 13 residues. CDR1 is MGHDK, CDR2 SYGVNS, per germline. Trimming removed 6 bases from V and 1 base from J; junction bases left unmatched: 3. CDR3 in amino acids: CASRPAGSYEQYF. The CDR3 DNA reads as TGTGCCAGCAGGCCAGCGGGGTCCTACGAGCAGTACTTC.

The rearrangement links TRBV6-5 to TRBJ2-7, with 9 bases lining up with TRBD2. The CDR3 loop spans 12 amino acids. After removal of 5 bases from V and 7 bases from J, the junction contained 3 bases not matched to a gene. Per the germline V gene, CDR1 is MNHEY and CDR2 is SVGAGI. The CDR3 loop reads CASSRAGGEQYF. The CDR3 nucleotides read TGTGCCAGCAGTCGCGCGGGAGGGGAGCAGTACTTC.

The chain combines TRBV11-2 with TRBJ2-2, with a possible D match to TRBD2 (5 bases). Trimming shortened V by 6 bases and J by 0 bases, and 8 bases separated the two germline ends. There are 14 residues in the CDR3. Germline assignment: CDR1 SGHAT and CDR2 FQNNGV. DNA of the CDR3: TGTGCCAGCAGGACGGGAACGAACACCGGGGAGCTGTTTTTT. Translation gives CASRTGTNTGELFF.

This chain uses TRBV28 with TRBJ1-1; the D is unclear. CDR1 and CDR2 (germline): MDHEN, SYDVKM. The CDR3 sequence is 11 residues long. The V end lost 7 bases, the J end lost 2 bases, and 5 bases lay between the germline ends. The CDR3 sequence: CASISNTEAFF. The CDR3, as DNA: TGTGCCAGCATTTCAAACACTGAAGCTTTCTTT. Full variable domain (rest looked up from reference TRBV28 and TRBJ1-1): DVKVTQSSRYLVKRTGEKVFLECVQDMDHENMFWYRQDPGLGLRLIYFSYDVKMKEKGDIPEGYSVSREKKERFSLILESASTNQTSMYLCASISNTEAFFGQGTRLTVV.

The gene calls are TRBV27 and TRBJ2-5; D gene unclear. This CDR3 contains 13 residues. Between the trimmed V and J ends, which lost 2 bases and 2 bases, there was a span of 6 bases. Germline assignment: CDR1 MNHEY and CDR2 SMNVEV (reference sequence). The chain's CDR3 is CASSLRVQETQYF. CDR3 DNA: TGTGCCAGCAGTTTAAGAGTGCAAGAGACCCAGTACTTC.

The sample holds a few counts of this clone. CDR3 protein: CASSQGLAVNTGELFF. DNA for the CDR3: TGTGCCAGCAGTCAAGGACTAGCGGTAAACACCGGGGAGCTGTTTTTT. This rearrangement joins TRBV11-2 to TRBJ2-2; 10 positions agree with TRBD2. The V segment lost 6 bases and the J segment 2 bases; nucleotides outside the gene matches: 6. Germline V gene sequence: CDR1 SGHAT, CDR2 FQNNGV. This CDR3 comprises 16 residues.

The chain links TRBV10-3 to TRBJ2-2; TRBD2 matches at 11 bases. Germline V gene sequence: CDR1 ENHRY, CDR2 SYGVKD. J was trimmed by 3 bases and V by 5 bases; bases with no gene match: 5. The CDR3 is 16 residues long. The CDR3 here is CAISYTGLADTGELFF. CDR3 in DNA: TGTGCCATCAGTTACACGGGACTAGCGGACACCGGGGAGCTGTTTTTT.

The V gene is TRBV5-8, the J gene TRBJ2-5; D gene uncertain. The germline gives CDR1 SGHTS, CDR2 YDEGEE. The V end lost 4 bases, the J end lost 0 bases, and 13 bases lay between the germline ends. The CDR3 runs to 15 residues. Here the CDR3 DNA reads TGTGCCAGCAGCCCTCGGAGTTGGTACCAAGAGACCCAGTACTTC. Its protein is CASSPRSWYQETQYF.

The chain carries TRBV18 and TRBJ1-2, with TRBD1 as a possible D gene (6 bases). V gave up 6 bases and J gave up 2 bases, with 10 bases separating them. The V gene's germline CDR1 is KGHSH and CDR2 LQKENI. The CDR3 runs 13 residues. DNA of the CDR3: TGTGCCAGCTCGATAGACAGGAACTATGGCTACACCTTC. Amino acids: CASSIDRNYGYTF.

The sample holds one count of this clone. The V and J genes are TRBV11-2 and TRBJ1-4, with a possible D match to TRBD1 (6 bases). The germline gives CDR1 SGHAT, CDR2 FQNNGV. The CDR3 covers 17 residues. The V end lost 0 bases, the J end lost 4 bases, and 15 bases lay between the germline ends. The CDR3, as DNA: TGTGCCAGCAGCTTAGATCCCAGGGGCGCCGGTAATGAAAAACTGTTTTTT. It codes for CASSLDPRGAGNEKLFF.

The genes are TRBV6-1 and TRBJ1-2, with a possible D match to TRBD1 (5 bases). The CDR3 sequence is 15 residues long. The V end lost 2 bases, the J end lost 5 bases, and 15 bases lay between the germline ends. Germline-derived CDR1 and CDR2 are MNHNS and SASEGT. The CDR3 DNA follows: TGTGCCAGCAGTGAAAGGGGCAGGAGCGGGTATGGCTACACCTTC. Translated: CASSERGRSGYGYTF.

The V gene is TRBV10-3, the J gene TRBJ2-5, with D perhaps matching TRBD2 (5 bases). The CDR3 totals 14 residues. Germline lookup yields CDR1 ENHRY and CDR2 SYGVKD. With 3 bases removed from V and 4 bases from J, the gap between germline ends came to 12 bases. DNA of the CDR3: TGTGCCATCAGTGAATCCGGGGATGGAGAGACCCAGTACTTC. This encodes CAISESGDGETQYF.